The 19 T cell receptor beta chains presented below share a single source sample, sequenced in a study of blood T cell repertoires in COVID-19. The protocol was immunoSEQ multiplex PCR, while the TCRdb copy is restricted to in-frame clones and leaves out a portion. The table has fewer than 150,000 clones, roughly 85% seen once. The sequenced material came from peripheral blood. These TCRs come from a man aged 50-59 years with acute or convalescent COVID-19.

The rearrangement joins TRBV9 to TRBJ1-3, with 8 positions matching TRBD1. The trim removed 0 bases at V and 0 bases at J, leaving 8 bases unmatched. Germline V gives CDR1 SGDLS, CDR2 YYNGEE. The CDR3 contains 18 residues. The CDR3 sequence: CASSVDAPGQVSGNTIYF. The CDR3 DNA reads TGTGCCAGCAGCGTAGATGCCCCGGGACAGGTCTCTGGAAACACCATATATTTT. The entire variable domain, with the rest obtained from reference TRBV9 and TRBJ1-3, is as follows: DSGVTQTPKHLITATGQRVTLRCSPRSGDLSVYWYQQSLDQGLQFLIQYYNGEERAKGNILERFSAQQFPDLHSELNLSSLELGDSALYFCASSVDAPGQVSGNTIYFGEGSWLTVV.

This clone has a single count. V and J are TRBV14 and TRBJ1-1; TRBD1 might be the D (6 bases). Trimming pared 8 bases from V and 2 bases from J, leaving 12 bases between. CDR1 is SGHDN and CDR2 is FVKESK in the germline V gene. The CDR3 contains 13 residues. CDR3 coding DNA: TGTGCCAGCCAACAGGGCCCTAACACTGAAGCTTTCTTT. It codes for CASQQGPNTEAFF. Full variable domain (rest looked up from reference TRBV14 and TRBJ1-1): EAGVTQFPSHSVIEKGQTVTLRCDPISGHDNLYWYRRVMGKEIKFLLHFVKESKQDESGMPNNRFLAERTGGTYSTLKVQPAELEDSGVYFCASQQGPNTEAFFGQGTRLTVV.

This chain connects TRBV2 to TRBJ2-1; possibly TRBD2 for D (6 bases). Germline lookup yields CDR1 SNHLY and CDR2 FYNNEI. The CDR3 is made up of 13 amino acids. The ends were cut back, 8 bases at V and 2 bases at J, with 10 bases in the middle. The CDR3 DNA reads as TGTGCCAGCGCAAGCGGGCCCTACAATGAGCAGTTCTTC. Its protein is CASASGPYNEQFF.

The V gene is TRBV18, the J gene TRBJ2-1; 14 nucleotides line up with TRBD2. The CDR3 totals 16 residues. With 2 bases clipped from V and 7 bases from J, the junction kept 4 bases outside the gene matches. Germline values: CDR1 KGHSH, CDR2 LQKENI. For the CDR3, the DNA is TGTGCCAGCTCACCAACTGGACTAGCGGGAGGAAATGAGCAGTTCTTC. Residues: CASSPTGLAGGNEQFF.

Regarding this clone: The same CDR3 also results from other DNA sequences found in this sample. The V gene is TRBV19, the J gene TRBJ2-3; no clear D gene. There are 13 residues in the CDR3. Trimming removed 1 base from V and 4 bases from J, with 6 bases in between. Germline V gene data show CDR1 as LNHDA and CDR2 as SQIVND (reference sequence). As DNA, the CDR3 is TGTGCCAGTAGTATAGGATTAGCAGATACGCAGTATTTT. It is translated as CASSIGLADTQYF. Drawing the rest from reference TRBV19 and TRBJ2-3, the complete variable domain is DGGITQSPKYLFRKEGQNVTLSCEQNLNHDAMYWYRQDPGQGLRLIYYSQIVNDFQKGDIAEGYSVSREKKESFPLTVTSAQKNPTAFYLCASSIGLADTQYFGPGTRLTVL.

This chain joins TRBV27 and TRBJ2-7; perhaps TRBD1 as D (6 bases). The CDR3 totals 13 residues. Per the germline V gene, CDR1 is MNHEY and CDR2 is SMNVEV (reference sequence). V was trimmed by 5 bases and J by 3 bases, leaving 11 bases between them. The CDR3: CASSEQGGYEQYF. In DNA, the CDR3 is TGTGCCAGCAGTGAACAGGGTGGCTACGAGCAGTACTTC.

This chain joins TRBV18 and TRBJ1-5; D is ambiguous. Germline V lookup: CDR1 KGHSH, CDR2 LQKENI. CDR3 length equals 14 residues. Deletions cut 4 bases from V and 11 bases from J, with 18 bases between. The CDR3 bases are TGTGCCAGCTCACTGGAGGGAGGCAACACGGCCCAGCATTTT. Protein: CASSLEGGNTAQHF.

The chain has TRBV5-1 and TRBJ2-1; D is unclear. Germline V gives CDR1 SGHRS, CDR2 YFSETQ. This CDR3 has 11 residues. V lost 4 bases and J 6 bases, leaving 5 bases between the germline ends. The CDR3: CASSLGNEQFF. The CDR3 region has the DNA TGCGCCAGCAGCCTAGGCAATGAGCAGTTCTTC. Variable domain in full (rest from reference TRBV5-1 and TRBJ2-1): KAGVTQTPRYLIKTRGQQVTLSCSPISGHRSVSWYQQTPGQGLQFLFEYFSETQRNKGNFPGRFSGRQFSNSRSEMNVSTLELGDSALYLCASSLGNEQFFGPGTRLTVL.

The chain has TRBV2 and TRBJ2-1, with D tentatively TRBD1 (6 bases). The CDR3 has 12 residues. V was pared by 10 bases and J by 5 bases, with 12 bases between. Germline V gene sequence: CDR1 SNHLY, CDR2 FYNNEI. The CDR3 nucleotides read TGTGCCACCGGGACACCGAACAATGAGCAGTTCTTC. Protein product: CATGTPNNEQFF.

V and J are TRBV30 and TRBJ1-1; unclear D gene. Per germline, CDR1 GTSNPN and CDR2 SVGIG (reference sequence). This CDR3 has 13 residues. V lost 3 bases and J 0 bases, leaving 8 bases between the germline ends. In DNA, the CDR3 is TGTGCCTGGAGCCGGGAGATGAACACTGAAGCTTTCTTT. It specifies CAWSREMNTEAFF.

This clone was detected a few times. The V call is TRBV12-5, the J call TRBJ2-7; 11 bases map to TRBD1. The CDR3 consists of 15 residues. The ends lost 1 base at V and 6 bases at J; junction bases unmatched: 5. Per germline, CDR1 LGHNT and CDR2 FRNRAP. CDR3 loop: CASGLARTGGVEQYF. The CDR3 DNA sequence: TGTGCTAGTGGTTTGGCGAGGACAGGGGGCGTCGAGCAGTACTTC.

The chain is built from TRBV24-1 and TRBJ2-3, with 8 bases identical to TRBD2. This CDR3 has 15 residues. Germline trimming cut 2 bases from V and 4 bases from J; bases unmatched to any gene: 4. Germline CDR1 reads KGHDR; CDR2 reads SFDVKD. For the CDR3, the DNA is TGTGCCACCAGTGATTCCCGGGAGGGCGCAGATACGCAGTATTTT. This codes for CATSDSREGADTQYF.

This clone showed up just a few times. This sequence joins TRBV4-1 and TRBJ1-1; TRBD1 might be the D (6 bases). CDR3 size: 13 residues. V lost 0 bases to trimming and J lost 10 bases, with 12 bases between them. The germline V gene encodes CDR1 MGHRA and CDR2 YSYEKL. CDR3 loop: CASSQEAGVGAFF. Written as DNA, the CDR3 is TGCGCCAGCAGCCAAGAAGCAGGGGTAGGAGCTTTCTTT.

In its sample, this clone was seen a few times. This rearrangement joins TRBV4-2 to TRBJ1-6; D uncertain. The CDR3 length is 14 residues. Between the trimmed V and J ends, which lost 3 bases and 7 bases, there was a span of 10 bases. Germline V gives CDR1 LGHNA, CDR2 YNFKEQ. The CDR3 DNA follows: TGTGCCAGCAGCCACCACTCGGGGAATTCACCCCTCCACTTT. Its protein product is CASSHHSGNSPLHF.

This chain links TRBV19 with TRBJ2-3; D may be TRBD2 (6 bases). Germline lookup yields CDR1 LNHDA and CDR2 SQIVND (reference sequence). This CDR3 spans 19 amino acids. Trimming took 4 bases from V and 5 from J, leaving 28 bases between them. In nucleotides, the CDR3 is TGTGCCAGTAGTAAATATGCCTTAGTGGCAGCCCTTAGCGGAGATACGCAGTATTTT. The encoded protein is CASSKYALVAALSGDTQYF. Supplemented by reference TRBV19 and TRBJ2-3, the full variable domain reads DGGITQSPKYLFRKEGQNVTLSCEQNLNHDAMYWYRQDPGQGLRLIYYSQIVNDFQKGDIAEGYSVSREKKESFPLTVTSAQKNPTAFYLCASSKYALVAALSGDTQYFGPGTRLTVL.

About this clone: Distinct nucleotide sequences in the sample also encode this CDR3. The chain's CDR3 is CASSFVRGVGQPQHF. DNA for the CDR3: TGTGCCAGCAGTTTCGTACGGGGGGTTGGTCAGCCCCAGCATTTT. V gene TRBV28 combines with J gene TRBJ1-5; D possibly corresponds to TRBD1 (5 bases). V was shortened by 3 bases and J by 6 bases, with 15 bases between the two germline ends. The CDR3 is 15 residues long. Germline CDR1 and CDR2: MDHEN and SYDVKM.

This chain uses TRBV13 with TRBJ1-3, with D unresolved. The CDR3 loop spans 16 amino acids. Trimming took off 0 bases at V and 0 bases at J, with 9 bases between the two ends. Germline V gene lookup returns CDR1 PRHDT and CDR2 FYEKMQ (reference sequence). Here the CDR3 reads CASSLGLEFSGNTIYF. DNA of the CDR3: TGTGCCAGCAGCTTAGGTCTGGAGTTCTCTGGAAACACCATATATTTT.

The gene calls are TRBV12-3 or TRBV12-4 and TRBJ2-7; D may be TRBD1 (5 bases). V was trimmed by 3 bases and J by 5 bases, leaving 11 bases between them. The CDR3 is 13 amino acids. CDR3 DNA: TGTGCCAGCAGTTTCGTAGCAGGGAACGAGCAGTACTTC. Residues: CASSFVAGNEQYF.

This clone was seen once. The chain combines TRBV3-1 (or the pseudogene TRBV3-2) with TRBJ2-7; D perhaps matches TRBD1 (5 bases). Germline assignment: CDR1 LGHDT and CDR2 YNNKEL (reference sequence). Trimming cost V 7 bases and J 2 bases, with 15 bases left between them. The CDR3 covers 14 residues. In DNA form, the CDR3 reads TGTGCCAGCAACCCCTCAGGGTTGCCCTACGAGCAGTACTTC. This gives the protein CASNPSGLPYEQYF.